The source of this TCR beta chain is a study of cytomegalovirus exposure and HLA in healthy donors listed by TCRdb under 2017. Looking at the study overall: An earlier analysis of approximately 590 of the donors reported 250 to 300 Gb of sequence data and 117 million unique TCR beta sequences from about 180 million T cells. An early release covering approximately 600 HLA-typed donors comprised about 300 gigabases of sequencing data and roughly 85 million unique TCR sequences. Of the roughly 420 genotyped donors, less than 90% were placed in the genetic ancestry cluster associated with self-reported Caucasian donors. The aim of the study was to test whether cataloging public T cell receptors could identify signatures of past pathogen exposure. The study used immunosequencing to profile the T cell repertoires of under 700 subjects and linked those repertoires to cytomegalovirus serostatus. Along with the approximately 650-subject first cohort, a separate validation cohort of 120 different subjects was used. To predict cytomegalovirus infection status, the study brought together high-throughput TCR immunosequencing, statistical association of individual TCRs with disease status, and machine learning. In a later analysis, previously published TCR beta repertoires from 550 to 700 donors were re-analyzed and high-resolution HLA genotyping was added so that TCR occurrence patterns could be studied. Rather than using new phenotypic data, the later analysis identified candidate immune exposures from TCR beta sequences and from how often those sequences occurred across donors. In an earlier analysis of 500 to 650 of the donors, high-throughput TCR beta sequencing was used to judge whether each TCR beta V gene segment behaved as functional or pseudogenic. Donor age, sex, ethnicity and CMV serostatus were compiled alongside the repertoire data. Genome-wide SNP genotypes for about three fifths of the roughly 670 donors were used in a later genetic analysis, which treated that subset as a discovery cohort. All discovery cohort repertoires had been generated using a single sequencing platform. Class I and class II HLA loci were covered by the typing at four-digit resolution. The number of donors typed differed by locus, with roughly 620-630 for A, B, C, DRB1 and DQB1, around 560 for DQA1, approximately 570 for DPA1, and over 400 for DPB1. Several DR-DQ haplotypes were handled as single units for association and clustering, since linkage in the cohort was strong. Across under 500 genotyped donors of the cohort, an average of about 240,000 unique TCR beta nucleotide sequences per donor were sequenced, and roughly 20% of those sequences were non-productive. Paper-wide results and their limitations: Compared with equally common non-associated chains, HLA-associated TCR beta chains in a later analysis were more clonally expanded and had lower generation probabilities. CMV serostatus was the only immune exposure information available for the cohort. When HLA alleles, especially DR and DQ, strongly co-occurred, attributing TCR associations to individual alleles was difficult. Most TCR sequences were seen in very few donors, while some public TCRs were found in many individuals. Some IMGT-functional V segments, including TRBV6-2 and TRBV6-3, could not be told apart with the 87-base-pair reads, so those segments were excluded. In this cohort, only TCR beta chains were sequenced, and detectable features were limited by the absence of alpha or paired-chain data. Compared with the roughly 600-donor mean, donors in an Asian-associated ancestry cluster had fewer N-insertions in productive TCRs, according to a later genetic analysis. In a later analysis, the rate of TCR association differed among HLA loci, with DRB1 alleles having the most associated TCRs and HLA-C alleles having the fewest. Several of the top co-occurrence clusters appeared to be linked to parvovirus B19, influenza, CMV and Epstein-Barr virus, according to a later analysis. The study listed 164 TCR beta chains as associated with cytomegalovirus. A further reported finding was that TCR beta sequences accurately predicted the HLA-A and HLA-B alleles for most subjects in the first cohort. Because some donors lacked HLA typing at each locus, the association tests relied only on the typed subset. According to the authors, the approach could potentially be generalized to other disease states and immunological phenotypes. Sequencing depth was assumed to be roughly uniform across donors in the presence/absence analyses, though that assumption may not hold. A later analysis found that most CMV-associated TCR beta chains appeared HLA-restricted, with HLA associations seemingly driven largely by CMV exposure. At a false discovery rate of 0.05, a later analysis linked roughly 17,000 TCR beta sequences to specific HLA alleles. In an earlier analysis of some 640 of the donors, most TCR beta V segments were observed in productive rearrangements about 90% or about 30% of the time, broadly matching IMGT annotations. Because counts were too low, about 18 rarely observed V segments, including chromosome 9 orphons, were excluded from the earlier analysis of 500 to 700 of the donors. The sequencing pipeline was judged likely to have produced a cluster of highly shared sequence variants as a technical artifact. The classifier was reported to diagnose cytomegalovirus status with high specificity and sensitivity in both the original cohort and the validation cohort. In vitro tests confirmed that three of the cytomegalovirus-associated TCR beta chains recognize cytomegalovirus antigens. Linkage disequilibrium might explain the correlated functional status among segregating V segments, but an unknown experimental factor could not be excluded. A later genetic analysis associated a missense DCLRE1C variant with V-gene and J-gene trimming of TCR beta chains, and an independent cohort replicated the association.

Details on this clone: No cognate antigen has been identified for it. No much larger clonotype is one base removed from it; base qualities were not supplied.

The cohort was made up of under 800 healthy bone marrow donors. At the time of sampling, every cohort member was nominally healthy, though immune exposures that went unrecorded were likely present. The donor tested CMV seropositive, placing the donor among the 289 seropositive members of the cohort. Every donor gave a peripheral blood sample, and the peripheral blood mononuclear cells from that sample were used for TCR beta sequencing. The Qiagen DNeasy Blood Extraction Kit was used to extract genomic DNA from the blood cell samples. The germline V gene yields SGHVS for CDR1 and FQNEAQ for CDR2. Taken from cysteine to phenylalanine, the CDR3 has 15 residues. Only CDR3 DNA remains: 45 bases, in frame from the first base. Compared with germline, V lacks 5 bases and J lacks 5 bases; bases without a gene match: 6. The library was made by the immunoSEQ multiplex PCR assay. For the multiplex PCR, a mixture combining 60 forward primers for TCR Vbeta segments and 13 reverse primers for TCR Jbeta segments was used. A multiplex PCR assay on genomic DNA amplified the CDR3 region of rearranged TCR beta genes. The amplified TCR beta libraries were sequenced on the Illumina HiSeq System as 87-base-pair reads. Under the source paper's analysis protocol: A later analysis counted tens of millions of unique TCR beta chains across the roughly 700 repertoires, and roughly 9.9 million of these chains were shared by at least two donors. To remove PCR and sequencing errors, raw reads were error-corrected and collapsed into unique sequences using a nearest-neighbor algorithm that merged closely related sequences. Alignment of CDR3 sequences to IMGT reference sequences was used to assign V, D and J gene segments. For a sequence to be retained, a match of at least six nucleotides was required to both a V gene segment and a J gene segment. Rearrangements were classified as productive when the CDR3 lacked stop codons and remained in frame with V and J, and all other rearrangements were classified as non-productive. CDR3 was defined according to IMGT convention as the region running from the second conserved V-encoded cysteine to the conserved J-encoded phenylalanine. Sequences without an unambiguous match to a single V gene segment were excluded from the earlier analysis of several hundred of the donors. In an earlier analysis of around 590 of the donors, a V segment was called functional when productive rearrangements were above 56.7%, and segregating when the standard deviation between donors exceeded 5%. To diagnose cytomegalovirus status from the catalog of TCR beta chain sequences, a statistical classification framework was built. In a later analysis, V and J genes were assigned by comparing TCR nucleotide sequences against IMGT/GENE-DB human TR gene sequences. Using the TCRdist pipeline, a later analysis assigned CDR3 sequences along with most-parsimonious VDJ recombination scenarios. A later analysis defined each TCR beta chain by its CDR3 amino acid sequence plus V-gene family, and excluded reads lacking a unique V-gene family. A later analysis removed 500 to 650 highly shared, low-generation-probability nucleotide sequences to deal with suspected cross-contamination and a sequencing artifact. A later analysis calculated a clonal expansion index for each public chain from normalized within-repertoire ranks of inferred template counts. In a later analysis, generation probabilities were computed using a VDJ recombination model fitted to out-of-frame rearrangements, and the results were checked against IGoR. A later analysis scored TCR-TCR, TCR-HLA and TCR-CMV co-occurrence with hypergeometric tests, applying a repertoire-size bias correction to TCR pairs. To estimate false discovery rates, a later analysis permuted the HLA or CMV assignments 20 times. A later analysis grouped co-occurring TCRs with DBSCAN, adding TCRdist sequence similarity when clustering within HLA-allele-positive subsets. Repertoires with fewer than 30,000 or more than 120,000 public chains, plus five repertoires with anomalous nucleotide sharing, were excluded from co-occurrence clustering. TCRdb stores this immuneACCESS table with in-frame sequences only. Part of the clones is absent; in the studies checked, under half of the shortfall reflects unresolved V genes, and no reason is known for the rest. The D gene and trimming were derived from the DNA, and the V and J assignments and clone size from that table. The sample table shows approximately 160,000 clones, and around 80% are seen once. The ten largest clones represent around 7.2% of the sample.

Material for sequencing was PBMCs. The chain joins TRBV7-8 to TRBJ1-2, and TRBD1 aligns with 12 junction nucleotides. This TCR derives from a man aged 25-45 years in good health and CMV-seropositive. The nucleotide sequence is given as TGTGCCAGCAGCCCCGGGACAGGGGGCGAGTATGGCTACACCTTC. It is translated as CASSPGTGGEYGYTF.